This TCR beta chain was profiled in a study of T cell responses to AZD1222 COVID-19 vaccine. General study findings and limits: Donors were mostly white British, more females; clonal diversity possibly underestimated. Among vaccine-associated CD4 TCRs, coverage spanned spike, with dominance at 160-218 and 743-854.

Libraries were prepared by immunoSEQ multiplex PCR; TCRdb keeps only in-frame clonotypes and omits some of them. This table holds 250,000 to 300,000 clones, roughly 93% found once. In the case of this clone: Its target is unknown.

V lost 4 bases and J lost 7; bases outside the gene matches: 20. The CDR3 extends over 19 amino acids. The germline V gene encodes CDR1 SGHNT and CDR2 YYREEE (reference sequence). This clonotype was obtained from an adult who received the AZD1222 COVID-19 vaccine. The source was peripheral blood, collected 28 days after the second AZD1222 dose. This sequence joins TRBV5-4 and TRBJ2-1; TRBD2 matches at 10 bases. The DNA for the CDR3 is TGTGCCAGCAGCCTGGGGAGGGAAAGCGGGAGGGCCGGAGCGAATGAGCAGTTCTTC. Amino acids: CASSLGRESGRAGANEQFF.